The 30 T cell receptor beta chains in this list originate from one sample, sequenced in a study of cytomegalovirus exposure and HLA in healthy donors. Use of 60 Vbeta and 13 Jbeta primers characterized the PCR. TCRdb's copy holds only in-frame clones and misses some; the assay was immunoSEQ multiplex PCR. This sample has 110,000 to 150,000 clones, with about 80% found just once. Specimen: PBMCs. The origin of the receptors is a man in his forties or fifties in good health and CMV-seronegative.

V and J are TRBV5-1 and TRBJ2-3; D possibly corresponds to TRBD2 (7 bases). The CDR3 is 15 residues long. Germline CDR1 is SGHRS and CDR2 is YFSETQ. Between the trimmed V and J ends, which lost 2 bases and 4 bases, there was a span of 14 bases. CDR3 nucleotides: TGCGCCAGCAGCTTAGGGGGGGCCCCCCCAGATACGCAGTATTTT. Translation: CASSLGGAPPDTQYF.

As DNA, the CDR3 is TGTGCCAGCAGTTACAGGGGTGCCGGGGAGCTGTTTTTT. This translates into CASSYRGAGELFF. V usage is TRBV6-5 and J usage is TRBJ2-2; D perhaps matches TRBD1 (5 bases). V dropped 2 bases and J dropped 6 bases, with 7 bases sitting between them. This CDR3 contains 13 residues. Germline V gene sequence: CDR1 MNHEY, CDR2 SVGAGI.

The CDR3 reads CASRGDWSSYEQYF. As DNA, the CDR3 is TGTGCCAGCAGGGGGGACTGGAGCTCCTACGAGCAGTACTTC. The genes are TRBV2 and TRBJ2-7; possibly TRBD2 for D (6 bases). The germline gives CDR1 SNHLY, CDR2 FYNNEI. With 6 bases removed from V and 0 bases from J, the gap between germline ends came to 12 bases. CDR3 length equals 14 residues. Full variable domain (missing parts from reference TRBV2 and TRBJ2-7): EPEVTQTPSHQVTQMGQEVILRCVPISNHLYFYWYRQILGQKVEFLVSFYNNEISEKSEIFDDQFSVERPDGSNFTLKIRSTKLEDSAMYFCASRGDWSSYEQYFGPGTRLTVT.

V gene TRBV7-9 combines with J gene TRBJ2-3; perhaps TRBD1 as D (5 bases). V lost 4 bases to trimming and J lost 0 bases, with 14 bases between them. The length of the CDR3 is 16 residues. The germline V gene has CDR1 SEHNR and CDR2 FQNEAQ (reference sequence). CDR3 amino acids: CASSWGRGRSTDTQYF. The CDR3 bases are TGTGCCAGCAGCTGGGGAAGGGGCCGTAGCACAGATACGCAGTATTTT.

V and J are TRBV5-4 and TRBJ2-5; the match to TRBD2 covers 11 bases. The CDR3 has 16 amino acids. After removal of 3 bases from V and 5 bases from J, the junction contained 9 bases not matched to a gene. CDR1 SGHNT and CDR2 YYREEE come from the germline V gene (reference sequence). CDR3 sequence (DNA): TGTGCCAGCAGCTCCAGACTAGCGGGGCGTTTGGAGACCCAGTACTTC. This codes for CASSSRLAGRLETQYF.

Only a few counts were recorded for this clone. This chain links TRBV6-5 with TRBJ2-5; 9 bases match TRBD2. The CDR3 loop spans 15 amino acids. CDR1 MNHEY and CDR2 SVGAGI come from the germline V gene. V gave up 4 bases and J gave up 2 bases; unmatched junction bases: 5. The CDR3 reads CASSSLSGGQETQYF. Here the CDR3 DNA reads TGTGCCAGCAGTTCCCTTAGCGGGGGACAAGAGACCCAGTACTTC.

The chain recombines TRBV5-4 with TRBJ1-6; 8 nucleotides align to TRBD1. CDR1 is SGHNT, CDR2 YYREEE, per germline (reference sequence). This CDR3 comprises 15 residues. The junction had 8 bases not matched to a gene; V was cut back by 2 bases and J by 10 bases. The CDR3 DNA sequence: TGTGCCAGCAGCTTTCGGGACAGGCCGAGCTCACCCCTCCACTTT. It yields the protein CASSFRDRPSSPLHF.

The genes are TRBV6-4 and TRBJ1-5; no clear D. Germline V gene sequence: CDR1 MRHNA, CDR2 SNTAGT. CDR3 length equals 17 residues. V dropped 10 bases and J dropped 5 bases, with 27 bases sitting between them. The CDR3: CAKRVSVSGSLDQPQHF. In nucleotides, the CDR3 is TGTGCCAAACGGGTAAGTGTGTCCGGATCGCTGGATCAGCCCCAGCATTTT.

The rearrangement links TRBV7-2 to TRBJ1-3, with a tentative D call TRBD1 (6 bases). CDR1 SGHTA and CDR2 FQGNSA come from the germline V gene. This CDR3 is built from 16 residues. The V end was cut by 3 bases, the J end by 2 bases, with 14 bases between. The CDR3 DNA is TGTGCCAGCAGCTTCAGGGGTCCCTCGGCTGGAAACACCATATATTTT. It yields the protein CASSFRGPSAGNTIYF.

In its sample, this clone was seen once. V gene TRBV27 combines with J gene TRBJ1-4; weak D call: TRBD1 (6 bases). This CDR3 spans 14 amino acids. CDR1 MNHEY and CDR2 SMNVEV come from the germline V gene (reference sequence). V gave up 2 bases and J gave up 6 bases, with 10 bases separating them. The CDR3 region has the DNA TGTGCCAGCAGTTTAGTAGGGGGTTATGAAAAACTGTTTTTT. This encodes CASSLVGGYEKLFF.

The chain is built from TRBV18 and TRBJ2-1; possibly TRBD2 for D (5 bases). The CDR3 totals 15 residues. Germline CDR1 and CDR2: KGHSH and LQKENI. With 3 bases removed from V and 8 bases from J, the gap between germline ends came to 17 bases. The CDR3 is CASSPAGSYLDEQFF. The CDR3 coding sequence is TGTGCCAGCTCACCTGCGGGTTCGTATCTCGATGAGCAGTTCTTC.

The chain is built from TRBV11-2 and TRBJ2-3; unclear D gene. CDR3 length: 15 residues. The V end was cut by 1 base, the J end by 6 bases, with 14 bases between. Germline V lookup: CDR1 SGHAT, CDR2 FQNNGV. The CDR3 spells CASSLVSRLGDTQYF. CDR3 in DNA: TGTGCCAGCAGCTTAGTGTCCCGACTCGGGGATACGCAGTATTTT.

The rearrangement uses TRBV5-1 and TRBJ1-2; D possibly corresponds to TRBD1 (5 bases). Germline V lookup: CDR1 SGHRS, CDR2 YFSETQ. The CDR3 consists of 14 residues. Trimming shortened V by 1 base and J by 7 bases, and 14 bases separated the two germline ends. The chain's CDR3 is CASSLRSDGGGYTF. The CDR3 region has the DNA TGCGCCAGCAGCTTGAGGAGCGACGGGGGTGGCTACACCTTC.

The chain links TRBV27 to TRBJ2-3; D remains unclear. The CDR3 extends over 15 amino acids. In germline, CDR1 is MNHEY, CDR2 SMNVEV (reference sequence). Between the trimmed V and J ends, which lost 5 bases and 0 bases, there was a span of 12 bases. The CDR3, as DNA: TGTGCCAGCAGTAGCTATCTCTCTAGCACAGATACGCAGTATTTT. As protein: CASSSYLSSTDTQYF.

This sequence joins TRBV6-1 and TRBJ2-1; TRBD1 might be the D (6 bases). This CDR3 is 15 amino acids long. The germline gives CDR1 MNHNS, CDR2 SASEGT. V shed 5 bases and J shed 2 bases, with 13 bases lying between them. The CDR3: CASSSTGRTYNEQFF. CDR3 bases: TGTGCCAGCAGTTCGACAGGACGGACCTACAATGAGCAGTTCTTC.

The chain uses TRBV6-1 and TRBJ1-5; unclear D gene. V was pared by 0 bases and J by 7 bases, with 10 bases between. Germline CDR1 MNHNS, CDR2 SASEGT. The CDR3 consists of 14 residues. This CDR3 reads CASSEAPGLQPQHF. The CDR3 DNA sequence: TGTGCCAGCAGTGAAGCCCCAGGATTGCAGCCCCAGCATTTT.

This clone occurred once. V usage is TRBV2 and J usage is TRBJ1-1; D is undetermined. Looked up from germline, CDR1 is SNHLY and CDR2 is FYNNEI. The CDR3 totals 14 residues. V dropped 3 bases and J dropped 3 bases, with 11 bases sitting between them. CDR3 coding DNA: TGTGCCAGCAGTGAGGTGCCGGCGGACACTGAAGCTTTCTTT. This gives the protein CASSEVPADTEAFF.

The rearrangement links TRBV7-9 to TRBJ1-1; possible D gene TRBD1, 5 bases. This CDR3 has 11 amino acids. V gave up 5 bases and J gave up 7 bases, with 8 bases separating them. Germline CDR1 SEHNR, CDR2 FQNEAQ (reference sequence). The CDR3: CASSQGSEAFF. The DNA for the CDR3 is TGTGCCAGCAGCCAGGGCAGTGAAGCTTTCTTT.

The chain uses TRBV7-8 and TRBJ1-5, with unresolved D. V shed 5 bases and J shed 0 bases, with 8 bases lying between them. The germline V gene has CDR1 SGHVS and CDR2 FQNEAQ. The CDR3 extends over 14 amino acids. The CDR3 region is CASSRRDSNQPQHF. The CDR3 nucleotides read TGTGCCAGCAGCCGACGGGATAGCAATCAGCCCCAGCATTTT.

The V call is TRBV6-5, the J call TRBJ1-5, with 8 positions matching TRBD1. Per the germline V gene, CDR1 is MNHEY and CDR2 is SVGAGI. This CDR3 contains 15 residues. V shed 2 bases and J 9 bases; nucleotides not matched to a gene: 9. The CDR3 coding sequence is TGTGCCAGCAGTTACAGTTGGGACAGGTCCTCGCCCCAGCATTTT. Translating gives CASSYSWDRSSPQHF.

V usage is TRBV7-8 and J usage is TRBJ2-7; TRBD1 might be the D (5 bases). Trimming left V 0 bases short and J 0 bases short, with 9 bases between. The CDR3 is made up of 15 amino acids. Germline V lookup: CDR1 SGHVS, CDR2 FQNEAQ. The CDR3 DNA follows: TGTGCCAGCAGCTTAGCACAGGCCGGCTCCTACGAGCAGTACTTC. Translated, it gives CASSLAQAGSYEQYF. Drawing the rest from reference TRBV7-8 and TRBJ2-7, the complete variable domain is GAGVSQSPRYKVAKRGQDVALRCDPISGHVSLFWYQQALGQGPEFLTYFQNEAQLDKSGLPSDRFFAERPEGSVSTLKIQRTQQEDSAVYLCASSLAQAGSYEQYFGPGTRLTVT.

V gene TRBV5-1 combines with J gene TRBJ2-7, with 7 bases matching TRBD1. The CDR3 has 15 residues. The germline gives CDR1 SGHRS, CDR2 YFSETQ. After removal of 1 base from V and 2 bases from J, the junction contained 6 bases not matched to a gene. The CDR3 sequence is CASSLRPGGTYEQYF. As DNA, the CDR3 is TGCGCCAGCAGCTTGCGACCAGGGGGTACCTACGAGCAGTACTTC.

V gene TRBV9 combines with J gene TRBJ2-2; 9 positions match TRBD2. J lost 3 bases, V lost 4 bases, and 7 bases had no gene match. Per the germline V gene, CDR1 is SGDLS and CDR2 is YYNGEE. The length of the CDR3 is 16 residues. The CDR3 sequence: CASSPQTSGYTGELFF. In nucleotides, the CDR3 is TGTGCCAGCAGCCCCCAGACTAGCGGATACACCGGGGAGCTGTTTTTT.

This clone was observed a handful of times. This chain connects TRBV19 to TRBJ1-6; 8 bases agree with TRBD1. V was pared by 3 bases and J by 7 bases, with 8 bases of the junction left unmatched. This CDR3 has 16 amino acids. Germline V gene lookup returns CDR1 LNHDA and CDR2 SQIVND (reference sequence). The CDR3 DNA reads as TGTGCCAGTAGTATTACAGGGGGTCGCGAGAATTCACCCCTCCACTTT. This gives the protein CASSITGGRENSPLHF.

The rearrangement uses TRBV19 and TRBJ2-2, with D perhaps matching TRBD2 (5 bases). The germline V gene encodes CDR1 LNHDA and CDR2 SQIVND (reference sequence). V lost 7 bases to trimming and J lost 5 bases, with 17 bases between them. CDR3 length equals 15 residues. The CDR3 here is CASNPEADATGELFF. The CDR3 DNA is TGTGCCAGTAACCCGGAGGCAGACGCGACCGGGGAGCTGTTTTTT.

V usage is TRBV5-1 and J usage is TRBJ2-2; no definite D call. The ends were cut back, 0 bases at V and 0 bases at J, with 6 bases in the middle. Germline CDR1 is SGHRS and CDR2 is YFSETQ. The CDR3 totals 15 residues. CDR3 protein: CASSLVQTNTGELFF. The CDR3 DNA reads as TGCGCCAGCAGCTTGGTACAGACGAACACCGGGGAGCTGTTTTTT.

As regards this clone: Other DNA sequences of this sample code for an identical CDR3. The rearrangement links TRBV30 to TRBJ1-6; D is undetermined. Between the trimmed V and J ends, which lost 3 bases and 5 bases, there was a span of 11 bases. The V gene's germline CDR1 is GTSNPN and CDR2 SVGIG (reference sequence). CDR3 size: 14 residues. This CDR3 reads CAWRVDGNNSPLHF. In DNA form, the CDR3 reads TGTGCCTGGAGGGTAGACGGGAATAATTCACCCCTCCACTTT.

This clone was detected only a few times. This sequence joins TRBV7-9 and TRBJ2-1; 7 bases map to TRBD2. V lost 6 bases and J lost 8; bases outside the gene matches: 7. The CDR3 is 13 amino acids. Germline values: CDR1 SEHNR, CDR2 FQNEAQ (reference sequence). The CDR3: CASSTGTMYEQFF. DNA for the CDR3: TGTGCCAGCAGTACCGGGACTATGTATGAGCAGTTCTTC. Filled out from reference TRBV7-9 and TRBJ2-1, the complete variable domain reads DTGVSQNPRHKITKRGQNVTFRCDPISEHNRLYWYRQTLGQGPEFLTYFQNEAQLEKSRLLSDRFSAERPKGSFSTLEIQRTEQGDSAMYLCASSTGTMYEQFFGPGTRLTVL.

The rearrangement joins TRBV12-5 to TRBJ2-1; 9 positions match TRBD1. Trimming removed 4 bases from V and 5 bases from J; junction bases left unmatched: 3. The CDR3 is 14 amino acids. The V gene's germline CDR1 is LGHNT and CDR2 FRNRAP. As DNA, the CDR3 is TGTGCTAGTGGTTCGGGGACAGGGAACAATGAGCAGTTCTTC. This translates into CASGSGTGNNEQFF.

The chain couples TRBV28 to TRBJ1-5, with unresolved D. The germline V gene has CDR1 MDHEN and CDR2 SYDVKM. The CDR3 runs to 11 residues. With 6 bases removed from V and 4 bases from J, the gap between germline ends came to 4 bases. The CDR3 coding sequence is TGTGCCAGCAGATCTAATCAGCCCCAGCATTTT. Residues: CASRSNQPQHF.